One sample yielded the 5 T cell receptor beta chains listed below, sequenced in a study of post-analysis software for immune sequencing data. No antigen is known for these receptors. Study conclusions and caveats: Controls showed lower frequencies than patients for roughly five TRBV segments, and TRBV5-6, TRBV5-1 and TRBV20-1 were among these.

TCR beta cDNA libraries had unique molecular identifiers. TCRdb passed the PCR reads through MiXCR, listing each CDR3 protein once. The sample lists hundreds of thousands of distinct CDR3 sequences; 30% to 40% were seen once. Sequencing was carried out using blood. Every receptor here comes from a girl aged 2 to 9 with multiple sclerosis.

This chain uses TRBV5-4 with TRBJ2-7; a weak D match, TRBD2 (5 bases). The CDR3 runs 14 residues. The germline CDR1 and CDR2 sequences are SGHNT and YYREEE (reference sequence). The V gene lost 4 bases and the J gene lost 7 bases, with 18 bases spanning the gap. CDR3 sequence: CASSEQDGIPEQYF. The CDR3 nucleotides read TGTGCCAGCAGCGAGCAAGACGGGATTCCGGAGCAGTACTTC.

This clonotype was observed once. The V and J genes are TRBV9 and TRBJ1-1; maybe TRBD1 (5 bases). Germline-derived CDR1 and CDR2 are SGDLS and YYNGEE. The V end lost 3 bases, the J end lost 2 bases, and 11 bases lay between the germline ends. CDR3 length: 14 amino acids. The CDR3 here is CASSARDLNTEAFF. CDR3 DNA: TGTGCCAGCAGCGCCCGGGACTTAAACACTGAAGCTTTCTTT.

The table lists this clonotype with a few counts. The junction departs from germline at one end; a sequencing error may be responsible. This rearrangement joins TRBV7-2 to TRBJ2-4, with 12 bases that match TRBD1. The CDR3 is 18 amino acids. Germline loops: CDR1 SGHTA, CDR2 FQGNSA. The CDR3 DNA reads TGTGCCAGCAGCCATGGGACAGGGGGCGCTTCGGCCAAAAACATTCGGTACTTC. Protein sequence: CASSHGTGGASAKNIRYF.

This clonotype was counted between two and nine times. The chain employs TRBV3-1 and TRBJ2-7, with D unresolved. The germline V and J ends were trimmed by 6 bases and 6 bases, with 9 bases remaining between them. Looked up from germline, CDR1 is LGHDT and CDR2 is YNNKEL (reference sequence). The length of the CDR3 is 11 residues. In nucleotides, the CDR3 is TGTGCCAGCAGGGGGAAGGTCGAGCAGTACTTC. The encoded protein is CASRGKVEQYF.

The rearrangement joins TRBV4-2 to TRBJ1-2; TRBD1 matches at 7 bases. Trimming removed 5 bases from V and 8 bases from J; junction bases left unmatched: 20. In germline, CDR1 is LGHNA, CDR2 YNFKEQ. The CDR3 loop spans 17 amino acids. This CDR3 reads CASSSRDREKPFWGYTF. The CDR3, as DNA: TGTGCCAGCAGCTCCCGGGACAGAGAAAAACCCTTTTGGGGCTACACCTTC.